The clone carrying this T cell receptor beta chain came up a few times. TCR beta CDR3 regions were amplified from RNA transcripts. When the TCR CDR3 underwent first-round RT-PCR, the HTBI primer set was used. MiXCR, run by TCRdb on the multiplex PCR reads, gives a single entry per CDR3 protein. The sample holds about 640,000 distinct CDR3 sequences, around 20% seen once. This sample is part of a study of T cells in Graves' hyperthyroidism and ophthalmopathy. Germline V gene sequence: CDR1 MDHEN, CDR2 SYDVKM. The length of the CDR3 is 14 residues. V lost 3 bases to trimming and J lost 2 bases; unmatched junction nucleotides: 4.

J is TRBJ2-7 and V is TRBV28; 7 nucleotides match TRBD1. The receptor was derived from a man in his thirties or forties with Graves' ophthalmopathy. Sequencing was done on a sample of blood. This CDR3 reads CASSLLDRAYEQYF. CDR3 sequence (DNA): TGTGCCAGCAGTTTGCTCGACAGGGCCTACGAGCAGTACTTC.